Each of the 24 T cell receptor beta chains below was sequenced from the same sample in a study of cytomegalovirus exposure and HLA in healthy donors (TCRdb year 2017). Receptor amplification or capture employed the immunoSEQ multiplex PCR assay. TCRdb re-hosts the immuneACCESS table, in-frame sequences only. Its copies lack some clones; in the studies checked, an unresolved V gene accounts for under half of them, and the cause for the rest is not known. The sample table holds about 160,000 clones, of which 85% to 90% were seen once. The leading ten clones occupy 2.5% to 3% of the sample. Sequenced input: PBMCs. The source of these receptors is a man between 18 and 35 years old in good health and CMV-seronegative.

This sequence joins TRBV5-1 and TRBJ2-3; a possible D gene is TRBD1 (6 bases). CDR1 is SGHRS, CDR2 YFSETQ, per germline. The CDR3 length is 15 residues. Between the trimmed V and J ends, which lost 4 bases and 6 bases, there was a span of 18 bases. CDR3 nucleotide sequence: TGCGCCAGCAGCGGAACAGACAGGCTAGCCGATACGCAGTATTTT. Its translation is CASSGTDRLADTQYF.

The V and J genes are TRBV28 and TRBJ2-7; D is unresolved. Germline-derived CDR1 and CDR2 are MDHEN and SYDVKM. There are 14 residues in the CDR3. V was cut by 4 bases and J by 0 bases, with 10 bases left in between. The CDR3 protein is CASSSVSFSYEQYF. CDR3 bases: TGTGCCAGCAGTTCGGTGTCTTTCTCCTACGAGCAGTACTTC.

The chain uses TRBV19 and TRBJ2-2, with D perhaps TRBD1 (5 bases). Per the germline V gene, CDR1 is LNHDA and CDR2 is SQIVND (reference sequence). The CDR3 is made up of 15 amino acids. V lost 7 bases, J lost 7 bases, and 19 bases lay in between. CDR3 in amino acids: CASTIPIGQGGELFF. The CDR3 nucleotides are TGTGCCAGTACCATCCCGATAGGGCAGGGCGGGGAGCTGTTTTTT.

V gene TRBV6-1 combines with J gene TRBJ2-3; 8 bases align to TRBD2. Per the germline V gene, CDR1 is MNHNS and CDR2 is SASEGT. V dropped 4 bases and J dropped 3; count of bases not matched to a gene: 3. The CDR3 length is 14 residues. CDR3 in DNA: TGTGCCAGCAGTGGAAGCGGGAGTACAGATACGCAGTATTTT. As protein: CASSGSGSTDTQYF.

The CDR3 DNA sequence: TGTGCCAGCAGCTTGGAGTTGGTAGCGGGGGGTGCAGATACGCAGTATTTT. Amino acid sequence: CASSLELVAGGADTQYF. The gene calls are TRBV5-6 and TRBJ2-3, with TRBD2 matching over 10 bases. The V and J ends lost 0 bases and 4 bases, in that order; junction bases with no gene match: 8. Germline values: CDR1 SGHDT, CDR2 YYEEEE. This CDR3 is built from 17 residues.

The V call is TRBV4-1, the J call TRBJ2-7, with unresolved D. Trimming removed 0 bases from V and 0 bases from J, with 9 bases in between. Germline CDR1 is MGHRA and CDR2 is YSYEKL. This CDR3 spans 15 amino acids. The CDR3 DNA reads as TGCGCCAGCAGCCAAGATGGGCAGGCCTCCTACGAGCAGTACTTC. Residues: CASSQDGQASYEQYF.

This sequence joins TRBV7-6 and TRBJ2-1; TRBD1 agrees at 11 bases. The germline V gene encodes CDR1 SGHVS and CDR2 FNYEAQ. V gave up 8 bases and J gave up 3 bases; unmatched junction bases: 9. The CDR3 totals 16 residues. CDR3 sequence reads: CASSGGGTGGYNEQFF. The CDR3 nucleotides read TGTGCCAGCTCTGGGGGAGGGACAGGGGGCTACAATGAGCAGTTCTTC.

V usage is TRBV19 and J usage is TRBJ2-6; no clear D. The CDR3 loop spans 15 amino acids. V was trimmed by 7 bases and J by 0 bases, leaving 10 bases between them. Germline values: CDR1 LNHDA, CDR2 SQIVND (reference sequence). The CDR3 reads CASTPRSSGANVLTF. CDR3 bases: TGTGCCAGTACACCAAGGAGCTCTGGGGCCAACGTCCTGACTTTC.

The V gene is TRBV29-1, the J gene TRBJ2-1; TRBD1 matches 10 bases. Losses at the gene ends were 5 bases for V and 6 bases for J; bases not matched to a gene: 13. This CDR3 has 16 residues. From germline, CDR1 is SQVTM and CDR2 ANQGSEA. Here the CDR3 DNA reads TGCAGCGTTATACGCCGGGACAGGGGTGTGGGCAATGAGCAGTTCTTC. It specifies CSVIRRDRGVGNEQFF.

This clone showed up just once. The chain employs TRBV7-2 and TRBJ2-1, with D perhaps TRBD1 (6 bases). V lost 6 bases and J lost 1, with 16 bases in between. The CDR3 has 16 amino acids. CDR1 is SGHTA, CDR2 FQGNSA, per germline. The CDR3 reads CASREPGHGSYNEQFF. CDR3 in DNA: TGTGCCAGCAGAGAGCCGGGACACGGATCCTACAATGAGCAGTTCTTC.

A single count supports this clone. V is TRBV29-1 and J is TRBJ2-5; TRBD1 might be the D (6 bases). V lost 1 base and J 4 bases, leaving 10 bases between the germline ends. This CDR3 is 13 amino acids long. Germline V gene data show CDR1 as SQVTM and CDR2 as ANQGSEA. CDR3 loop: CSVEGRGGETQYF. The CDR3 DNA is TGCAGCGTTGAAGGCAGGGGTGGAGAGACCCAGTACTTC.

J is TRBJ2-5 and V is TRBV18; D possibly corresponds to TRBD1 (5 bases). Germline V gives CDR1 KGHSH, CDR2 LQKENI. This CDR3 has 13 amino acids. V was clipped by 3 bases and J by 2 bases, with 7 bases between them. The CDR3 coding sequence is TGTGCCAGCTCACCGAACAGGCAAGAGACCCAGTACTTC. Its protein is CASSPNRQETQYF.

V usage is TRBV4-1 and J usage is TRBJ2-2; D gene uncertain. Trimming stripped 1 base from V and 1 base from J, with 7 bases between. Germline CDR1 and CDR2: MGHRA and YSYEKL. The CDR3 is 15 residues long. The CDR3 nucleotides read TGCGCCAGCAGCCAAGGGCAGTTGAACACCGGGGAGCTGTTTTTT. Amino acids: CASSQGQLNTGELFF.

The chain employs TRBV6-5 and TRBJ2-5, with TRBD2 matching 11 bases. The ends lost 6 bases at V and 3 bases at J; junction bases unmatched: 3. In germline, CDR1 is MNHEY, CDR2 SVGAGI. This CDR3 contains 14 residues. In nucleotides, the CDR3 is TGTGCCAGCAGACAGACTAGCGGGGAAGAGACCCAGTACTTC. It is translated as CASRQTSGEETQYF.

In its sample, this clone was seen a few times. This sequence joins TRBV10-3 and TRBJ1-2, with TRBD1 identical over 7 bases. Germline CDR1 ENHRY, CDR2 SYGVKD. V shed 0 bases and J 4 bases; nucleotides not matched to a gene: 8. The CDR3 covers 16 residues. DNA of the CDR3: TGTGCCATCAGTGAGTCGAAGGGGGACAGACCCTATGGCTACACCTTC. This sequence encodes CAISESKGDRPYGYTF.

The chain joins TRBV12-1 to TRBJ2-7; the table calls TRBD1, which could not be checked here. TRBV12-1 is termed a pseudogene. This CDR3 spans 15 amino acids. The CDR3 nucleotides are TGTGCCAGCAGCTTTCGGACACCTAAGAAATACGAGCAGTACGTC. Its protein is CASSFRTPKKYEQYV.

The chain uses TRBV4-1 and TRBJ1-5; TRBD1 matches at 7 bases. V shed 3 bases, J shed 9 bases, and the junction held 11 bases outside the gene matches. The CDR3 has 15 residues. CDR1 is MGHRA and CDR2 is YSYEKL in the germline V gene. CDR3 nucleotides: TGCGCCAGCAGCCAGACAGGGTCTCAATCGGGGCCCCAGCATTTT. Translation: CASSQTGSQSGPQHF.

V is TRBV4-3 and J is TRBJ2-2; a weak D match, TRBD2 (6 bases). CDR3 length: 15 amino acids. V shed 4 bases and J shed 1 base, with 10 bases lying between them. CDR1 and CDR2 (germline): LGHNA, YSLEER. CDR3 protein: CASSRGTLNTGELFF. The CDR3 bases are TGCGCCAGCAGCCGCGGGACTCTGAACACCGGGGAGCTGTTTTTT.

This sequence joins TRBV11-2 and TRBJ2-7, with 8 bases fitting TRBD1. Germline CDR1 and CDR2: SGHAT and FQNNGV. The CDR3 has 17 residues. V gave up 0 bases and J gave up 4 bases; unmatched junction bases: 11. CDR3 in DNA: TGTGCCAGCAGCTTAGATAATAAAGGGACAGGCCAATACGAGCAGTACTTC. It translates to CASSLDNKGTGQYEQYF.

The V and J genes are TRBV7-9 and TRBJ2-7; 10 bases align to TRBD2. Germline V gives CDR1 SEHNR, CDR2 FQNEAQ (reference sequence). J was trimmed by 2 bases and V by 8 bases; bases with no gene match: 6. This CDR3 is 14 amino acids long. The CDR3 nucleotides are TGTGCCAGCCTGGGACTAGCGAATCCCTACGAGCAGTACTTC. Residues: CASLGLANPYEQYF.

The V gene is TRBV4-2, the J gene TRBJ1-1; D ambiguous. V was pared by 0 bases and J by 1 base, with 15 bases between. The germline V gene has CDR1 LGHNA and CDR2 YNFKEQ. The CDR3 is made up of 17 amino acids. The CDR3 spells CASSQDFKRAENTEAFF. CDR3 DNA sequence: TGTGCCAGCAGCCAAGATTTTAAGCGGGCGGAGAACACTGAAGCTTTCTTT.

The rearrangement links TRBV11-1 to TRBJ1-6; 8 positions match TRBD1. Trimming removed 5 bases from V and 9 bases from J; junction bases left unmatched: 6. Germline lookup yields CDR1 SGHAT and CDR2 FQDESV (reference sequence). This CDR3 has 14 residues. CDR3: CASSPDRVASPLHF. As DNA, the CDR3 is TGTGCCAGCAGCCCGGACAGGGTCGCTTCACCCCTCCACTTT. The full variable domain, in which reference TRBV11-1 and TRBJ1-6 provide the parts outside the CDR3, is EAEVAQSPRYKITEKSQAVAFWCDPISGHATLYWYRQILGQGPELLVQFQDESVVDDSQLPKDRFSAERLKGVDSTLKIQPAELGDSAMYLCASSPDRVASPLHFGNGTRLTVT.

Points on this clone: The same CDR3 arises from other DNA sequences in this sample as well. The V and J genes are TRBV29-1 and TRBJ2-5; 8 nucleotides align to TRBD1. Germline loops: CDR1 SQVTM, CDR2 ANQGSEA. With 6 bases clipped from V and 2 bases from J, the junction kept 2 bases outside the gene matches. The CDR3 has 12 amino acids. The CDR3 DNA follows: TGCAGCGTCCGACAGGGGCAAGAGACCCAGTACTTC. It is translated as CSVRQGQETQYF.

The rearrangement uses TRBV11-2 and TRBJ1-2; TRBD1 is a possible D gene (6 bases). Looked up from germline, CDR1 is SGHAT and CDR2 is FQNNGV. The length of the CDR3 is 14 residues. Deletions cut 1 base from V and 6 bases from J, with 12 bases between. CDR3 DNA: TGTGCCAGCAGCTTAGCTGGGACAAGTCATGGCTACACCTTC. Encoded protein: CASSLAGTSHGYTF.